The rows below give T cell receptor beta chains drawn from one sample of a study of tumor-infiltrating lymphocytes in primary liver carcinoma. TCRdb passed the multiplex PCR reads through MiXCR, listing each CDR3 protein once. The sample lists roughly 53,000 distinct CDR3 sequences, over 70% occurring once. The sequencing sample was made of liver tumor tissue from sampling region 2. The receptors were sampled from a man aged 35 to 55 with primary liver carcinoma and hepatitis B virus infection. Each CDR3 is given with its conserved first and last residue. Fields, in order: CDR3 length, J gene, V gene, clone size, D gene, CDR3 DNA, CDR3 protein. The D gene is left open where the match is weak. The size of a clone is reported for some rows only, either as once, few or many, or as a class for expanded clones.

CDR3 length: 13
J gene: TRBJ1-2
V gene: TRBV6-5
clone size: .
D gene: .
CDR3 DNA: TGTGCCGCATCTCTGTGGGATAACTATGGCTACACCTTC
CDR3 protein: CAASLWDNYGYTF

CDR3 length: 16
J gene: TRBJ2-6
V gene: TRBV16
clone size: .
D gene: .
CDR3 DNA: TGTGCCAGTCGAGGGGGTCCAAGCTCTGGGGCCAACGTCCTGACTTTC
CDR3 protein: CASRGGPSSGANVLTF

CDR3 length: 16
J gene: TRBJ2-2
V gene: TRBV29-1
clone size: .
D gene: TRBD2
CDR3 DNA: TGCAGCGTTGAAGAAGGTGGGAGGGAGAATACCGGGGAGCCGTTTTTT
CDR3 protein: CSVEEGGRENTGEPFF

CDR3 length: 14
J gene: TRBJ1-2
V gene: TRBV11-2
clone size: .
D gene: .
CDR3 DNA: TGTGCTAGCAGAGAGAGGGGCACTACCTATGGCTACACCTTC
CDR3 protein: CASRERGTTYGYTF

CDR3 length: 14
J gene: TRBJ2-4
V gene: TRBV5-4
clone size: .
D gene: .
CDR3 DNA: TGTGTCAGCAGCCTATCTCTGGCCAAAAACATTCAGTACTTC
CDR3 protein: CVSSLSLAKNIQYF

CDR3 length: 13
J gene: TRBJ1-6
V gene: TRBV9
clone size: few
D gene: .
CDR3 DNA: TGTGCCAGCAGCGTCGAGGGGTTTTCACCCCTCCACTTT
CDR3 protein: CASSVEGFSPLHF

CDR3 length: 13
J gene: TRBJ1-2
V gene: TRBV6-6
clone size: many
D gene: .
CDR3 DNA: TGTGCCAGCAGTTACCAGGGCTTTTATGGCTACACCTTC
CDR3 protein: CASSYQGFYGYTF

CDR3 length: 16
J gene: TRBJ2-3
V gene: TRBV4-2
clone size: .
D gene: .
CDR3 DNA: TGTACCAGGAGCCAAGGGGAGAGGGTGAGAACAGATACGCAGTATTTT
CDR3 protein: CTRSQGERVRTDTQYF

CDR3 length: 14
J gene: TRBJ2-2
V gene: TRBV10-3
clone size: many
D gene: .
CDR3 DNA: TGTGCCATCAGTGAGGAGTATATTGGCGGGGAGCTGTTTTTT
CDR3 protein: CAISEEYIGGELFF

CDR3 length: 18
J gene: TRBJ1-1
V gene: TRBV11-2
clone size: .
D gene: TRBD1
CDR3 DNA: TGTGCCAGCAGCCGGGGGGGCAGGGGGGCGGCTAGTGACACTGAAGCTTTCTTT
CDR3 protein: CASSRGGRGAASDTEAFF

CDR3 length: 18
J gene: TRBJ2-1
V gene: TRBV12-3/TRBV12-4
clone size: .
D gene: TRBD2
CDR3 DNA: TGTGCCAGCAGCCCTAGGGGAGCGGGAGAAGACTCCTACAACGAGCAGTTCTTC
CDR3 protein: CASSPRGAGEDSYNEQFF

CDR3 length: 13
J gene: TRBJ1-1
V gene: TRBV29-1
clone size: .
D gene: TRBD1
CDR3 DNA: TGCAGCCCCCCGGGACAGATGAACACTGAAGCTTTCTTT
CDR3 protein: CSPPGQMNTEAFF

CDR3 length: 19
J gene: TRBJ2-1
V gene: TRBV7-3
clone size: few
D gene: TRBD2
CDR3 DNA: TGTGCCAGCAGCTTAATGCCGACTAGCGGAGTAAGCTCCTACAATGAGCAGTTCTTC
CDR3 protein: CASSLMPTSGVSSYNEQFF

CDR3 length: 14
J gene: TRBJ2-1
V gene: TRBV11-2
clone size: .
D gene: TRBD2
CDR3 DNA: TGTGCCAGCAACCTGACTAGCGTGTACAGTGAGCAGTTCTTT
CDR3 protein: CASNLTSVYSEQFF

CDR3 length: 14
J gene: TRBJ2-5
V gene: TRBV10-1
clone size: .
D gene: TRBD1
CDR3 DNA: TGCGCCAGGAGCATCGGGACAGCTCAAGAGACCCAGTACTTC
CDR3 protein: CARSIGTAQETQYF

CDR3 length: 18
J gene: TRBJ2-1
V gene: TRBV6-6
clone size: .
D gene: TRBD2
CDR3 DNA: TGTGTCAGCAGCGAGGGACTAGCGCGAGGGCCGATTTACAATGATCAGTTCTTC
CDR3 protein: CVSSEGLARGPIYNDQFF

CDR3 length: 13
J gene: TRBJ2-1
V gene: TRBV11-2
clone size: .
D gene: .
CDR3 DNA: TGTGCCAGCAGCGTATATGATGCATATGAGCAGTTCTTC
CDR3 protein: CASSVYDAYEQFF

CDR3 length: 14
J gene: TRBJ2-7
V gene: TRBV6-5
clone size: .
D gene: TRBD1
CDR3 DNA: TGTGCCTGCAGTTACTCCGGACAGGGTGGAGAGCAGTGCTTC
CDR3 protein: CACSYSGQGGEQCF

CDR3 length: 18
J gene: TRBJ2-7
V gene: TRBV7-9
clone size: .
D gene: .
CDR3 DNA: TGCGCCATCAGCTCAAGTCGATCGGGGACTGGGAGAATATACGAGCAGTACTTC
CDR3 protein: CAISSSRSGTGRIYEQYF

CDR3 length: 18
J gene: TRBJ2-3
V gene: TRBV10-3
clone size: .
D gene: .
CDR3 DNA: TGTGCCATCAGTATGCGGATTTTAGTGGGACTTAGCACAGATACGCAGTATTTT
CDR3 protein: CAISMRILVGLSTDTQYF

CDR3 length: 14
J gene: TRBJ2-1
V gene: TRBV11-2
clone size: .
D gene: .
CDR3 DNA: TGTGCCAGTAGTTCAGCGGGCCCTGGTAATGAGCAGTTATTC
CDR3 protein: CASSSAGPGNEQLF

CDR3 length: 16
J gene: TRBJ2-7
V gene: TRBV12-3/TRBV12-4
clone size: .
D gene: .
CDR3 DNA: TGTGCCAGCAGTTTATTAGGGGGAGGGCCCCCCTACGATCAGTACTTC
CDR3 protein: CASSLLGGGPPYDQYF

CDR3 length: 16
J gene: TRBJ1-1
V gene: TRBV7-9
clone size: once
D gene: .
CDR3 DNA: TGTGCCAGGAGCTTAGGGGGGGCAGAAAAGAACACTGAAGCTTTCTTT
CDR3 protein: CARSLGGAEKNTEAFF

CDR3 length: 15
J gene: TRBJ2-2
V gene: TRBV6-5
clone size: .
D gene: .
CDR3 DNA: TGTGCCAACAGTTACACAGTGGACGACACCGGGGAGCTGTTTTTT
CDR3 protein: CANSYTVDDTGELFF

CDR3 length: 12
J gene: TRBJ2-7
V gene: TRBV12-3/TRBV12-4
clone size: .
D gene: .
CDR3 DNA: TGTGCCTGTAGAGGGGGCTCCTACGAGCAGTACTTC
CDR3 protein: CACRGGSYEQYF

CDR3 length: 18
J gene: TRBJ2-3
V gene: TRBV10-3
clone size: .
D gene: TRBD2
CDR3 DNA: TGCGCCATCAGTGCGCGGATTTTAGCGGGACTTAACAAAGATACGCAGTATTTT
CDR3 protein: CAISARILAGLNKDTQYF

CDR3 length: 14
J gene: TRBJ2-7
V gene: TRBV11-2
clone size: .
D gene: TRBD1
CDR3 DNA: TGTGCCAGCAGCCGTCGGGACAGTACCTACGAGCAGTACTTC
CDR3 protein: CASSRRDSTYEQYF

CDR3 length: 16
J gene: TRBJ1-2
V gene: TRBV13
clone size: many
D gene: .
CDR3 DNA: TGTGCCAGCAGCTTAGCCCGAACCGGGACCAACTATGGCTACACCTTC
CDR3 protein: CASSLARTGTNYGYTF

CDR3 length: 16
J gene: TRBJ2-1
V gene: TRBV4-1
clone size: .
D gene: TRBD2
CDR3 DNA: TGCGCCAGCAGCCAATCCGGGACTAGCAGTGGCAATCGGCAGTTCTTC
CDR3 protein: CASSQSGTSSGNRQFF

CDR3 length: 14
J gene: TRBJ2-3
V gene: TRBV2
clone size: few
D gene: .
CDR3 DNA: TGTGCCAGCATTGGGACAACGGGCACAGATACGCAGTATTTT
CDR3 protein: CASIGTTGTDTQYF

CDR3 length: 13
J gene: TRBJ2-1
V gene: TRBV7-3
clone size: .
D gene: .
CDR3 DNA: TGTGCCAGCAGCTTAAACAGGGAGGGTGAGCGGTTCTTC
CDR3 protein: CASSLNREGERFF

CDR3 length: 14
J gene: TRBJ2-1
V gene: TRBV15
clone size: .
D gene: .
CDR3 DNA: TGTGCCACCAGCAGAGACAGGAACTACAATGAGCAGTTCTTC
CDR3 protein: CATSRDRNYNEQFF

CDR3 length: 15
J gene: TRBJ2-3
V gene: TRBV5-8
clone size: once
D gene: .
CDR3 DNA: TGTGCCAACAACTTTATTTCCACTAACACAGGTACGCAGTATTTT
CDR3 protein: CANNFISTNTGTQYF

CDR3 length: 14
J gene: TRBJ2-3
V gene: TRBV2
clone size: few
D gene: .
CDR3 DNA: TGTGCCAGCAGTGAAGGGGGGGACAAAGATACGCAGTATTTT
CDR3 protein: CASSEGGDKDTQYF

CDR3 length: 14
J gene: TRBJ2-2
V gene: TRBV4-1
clone size: .
D gene: .
CDR3 DNA: TGCGCCAGCGCCCAAAACGGGAACACCGGGGAGCTGTTTTTT
CDR3 protein: CASAQNGNTGELFF

CDR3 length: 14
J gene: TRBJ1-2
V gene: TRBV28
clone size: .
D gene: .
CDR3 DNA: TGTGCCAGCAGTACAGGGTATTGGGTCTATGGCTACACCTTC
CDR3 protein: CASSTGYWVYGYTF

CDR3 length: 13
J gene: TRBJ2-1
V gene: TRBV12-3/TRBV12-4
clone size: .
D gene: .
CDR3 DNA: TGTGCCAGCAGTCCGCATGGGTACGATGGGCAGTTCTTC
CDR3 protein: CASSPHGYDGQFF

CDR3 length: 16
J gene: TRBJ1-1
V gene: TRBV5-1
clone size: many
D gene: TRBD1
CDR3 DNA: TGCGCCAGCAGCTGGGATGGACAGGGGCTGAACACTGAAGCTTTCTTT
CDR3 protein: CASSWDGQGLNTEAFF

CDR3 length: 13
J gene: TRBJ2-7
V gene: TRBV11-2
clone size: once
D gene: .
CDR3 DNA: TGTGCCAGCAACTTAGAAAGCCACGCCGAGCAGTACTTC
CDR3 protein: CASNLESHAEQYF

CDR3 length: 15
J gene: TRBJ2-3
V gene: TRBV10-1
clone size: .
D gene: TRBD1
CDR3 DNA: TGCGCCACCAGTGTAACGGGGACAGGGACCGATACGCAGTATTTT
CDR3 protein: CATSVTGTGTDTQYF

CDR3 length: 20
J gene: TRBJ2-3
V gene: TRBV11-2
clone size: .
D gene: .
CDR3 DNA: TGTGCTAGTAGCCCCGATGACCCCCTGCAGATAGCGAGAAGCACAGGTACGCAGTATTTT
CDR3 protein: CASSPDDPLQIARSTGTQYF

CDR3 length: 14
J gene: TRBJ1-2
V gene: TRBV12-3/TRBV12-4
clone size: once
D gene: TRBD1
CDR3 DNA: TGCCCCAGCAGTTTATTGCAGGGGGCGCACGGCTACACCTTC
CDR3 protein: CPSSLLQGAHGYTF

CDR3 length: 13
J gene: TRBJ2-1
V gene: TRBV11-2
clone size: .
D gene: .
CDR3 DNA: TGTGCCAGTAGCTTAAATGACCCTTATGAGCAGTTCTTC
CDR3 protein: CASSLNDPYEQFF

CDR3 length: 13
J gene: TRBJ2-1
V gene: TRBV6-5
clone size: .
D gene: .
CDR3 DNA: TGTGTCAGCAGTTACACTGGCGACAATGAGCAGTTCTTC
CDR3 protein: CVSSYTGDNEQFF

CDR3 length: 12
J gene: TRBJ2-3
V gene: TRBV2
clone size: .
D gene: TRBD1
CDR3 DNA: TGTGCCAGCAAACAGGGGCTAGATATGCAGTATTTT
CDR3 protein: CASKQGLDMQYF

CDR3 length: 15
J gene: TRBJ2-2
V gene: TRBV6-4
clone size: .
D gene: .
CDR3 DNA: TGTGCCAGCAGCTCCGGGCTAGCAGATAGCGGGGAGCTGTTTTTT
CDR3 protein: CASSSGLADSGELFF

CDR3 length: 13
J gene: TRBJ2-2
V gene: TRBV28
clone size: few
D gene: .
CDR3 DNA: TGTGCCAGCCCCCTCCCCGATAGCGGGGAGCTGTTTTTT
CDR3 protein: CASPLPDSGELFF

CDR3 length: 14
J gene: TRBJ2-6
V gene: TRBV24-1
clone size: many
D gene: .
CDR3 DNA: TGTGCCACAAGTGGGGGCACTGGGGCCAACGTCCTGACTTTC
CDR3 protein: CATSGGTGANVLTF

CDR3 length: 16
J gene: TRBJ1-5
V gene: TRBV6-6
clone size: .
D gene: .
CDR3 DNA: TGTGCCAGTAGTTACCGAGTAGAGTATAGCAAACAGCCCCAACATTTT
CDR3 protein: CASSYRVEYSKQPQHF

CDR3 length: 17
J gene: TRBJ2-7
V gene: TRBV6-5
clone size: .
D gene: .
CDR3 DNA: TGTGCCAGCAGTAGCCGGGACATCGGTAGGCGAGGGAACAAGCAGTACTTC
CDR3 protein: CASSSRDIGRRGNKQYF

CDR3 length: 14
J gene: TRBJ2-7
V gene: TRBV6-5
clone size: .
D gene: TRBD1
CDR3 DNA: TGTGTCAGCTACCCGGGACAGTGGCACTACGAGCGGTACTTC
CDR3 protein: CVSYPGQWHYERYF

CDR3 length: 18
J gene: TRBJ1-4
V gene: TRBV11-2
clone size: .
D gene: .
CDR3 DNA: TGTGCCGGCAGCGCCGACCTCCGGGACGGGCGATCTAATGAAAAACAGTTTTTT
CDR3 protein: CAGSADLRDGRSNEKQFF

CDR3 length: 17
J gene: TRBJ2-2
V gene: TRBV11-2
clone size: .
D gene: TRBD2
CDR3 DNA: TGTTCCAGCAGCCCGTTAGCGGGAGGGCCGAGGGCCGGGAAACTGTTTTTT
CDR3 protein: CSSSPLAGGPRAGKLFF

CDR3 length: 13
J gene: TRBJ1-5
V gene: TRBV11-2
clone size: .
D gene: .
CDR3 DNA: TGTACCAGCAGCCAGCTAGCAGACGATACGCAGCATTTT
CDR3 protein: CTSSQLADDTQHF

CDR3 length: 13
J gene: TRBJ1-5
V gene: TRBV12-3/TRBV12-4
clone size: .
D gene: .
CDR3 DNA: TGTGCCAGCAGTTTGATGCTCGCTCAGCCCCAGCATTTT
CDR3 protein: CASSLMLAQPQHF

CDR3 length: 15
J gene: TRBJ2-1
V gene: TRBV6-6
clone size: many
D gene: TRBD2
CDR3 DNA: TGTGCCAGCAGTTCTGCGACTAGCGGACACAATGAGCAGTTCTTC
CDR3 protein: CASSSATSGHNEQFF

CDR3 length: 14
J gene: TRBJ2-6
V gene: TRBV2
clone size: once
D gene: .
CDR3 DNA: TGTGCCAGCAGTGACACCTCTAGGGCCAACGTCCTGACTTTC
CDR3 protein: CASSDTSRANVLTF

CDR3 length: 15
J gene: TRBJ2-2
V gene: TRBV11-2
clone size: once
D gene: .
CDR3 DNA: TGCGCCAGCAGCTTACGGCCGGAGAAGACCGGGGAGCTGTTTTTT
CDR3 protein: CASSLRPEKTGELFF

CDR3 length: 13
J gene: TRBJ2-7
V gene: TRBV6-1
clone size: .
D gene: TRBD1
CDR3 DNA: TGTGCCAGCAGTGGTCCGACAGGGGACCGGCAGTACTTC
CDR3 protein: CASSGPTGDRQYF